Listed below are T cell receptor beta chains from one sample, sequenced in a study of control samples from healthy donors and cancer patients. Assay: immunoSEQ multiplex PCR; the TCRdb copy retains only in-frame clones and omits some. Among 150,000 or so clones listed, roughly 94% were seen once. The sample comprised blood. The receptor set was obtained from a man aged 40-49 years in good health. CDR3s include the opening cysteine and the closing phenylalanine or tryptophan. D genes are given only for firm matches. Clone size appears in some rows only: once, few, many, or a class for an expanded clone.

v_call: TRBV19
cdr3_length: 8
j_call: TRBJ2-5
clone_size: once
d_call: NA
cdr3_nt: TGTGCCAGCCGAACCCAGTACTTC
cdr3_aa: CASRTQYF

v_call: TRBV2
cdr3_length: 14
j_call: TRBJ2-5
clone_size: once
d_call: TRBD2
cdr3_nt: TGTGCCAGCGGCGGGAGGACTAAATCGGAGACCCAGTACTTC
cdr3_aa: CASGGRTKSETQYF

v_call: TRBV6-4
cdr3_length: 17
j_call: TRBJ2-3
clone_size: NA
d_call: TRBD2
cdr3_nt: TGTGCCAGCAGTGACTCGTCTAGCGGGGGAGGCACAGATACGCAGTATTTT
cdr3_aa: CASSDSSSGGGTDTQYF

v_call: TRBV28
cdr3_length: 15
j_call: TRBJ1-5
clone_size: NA
d_call: NA
cdr3_nt: TGTGCCAGCCTAGAAGGGGACTCCTCTATTAAGCCCCAGCATTTT
cdr3_aa: CASLEGDSSIKPQHF

v_call: TRBV28
cdr3_length: 13
j_call: TRBJ1-2
clone_size: NA
d_call: NA
cdr3_nt: TGTGCCAGCAGTTTAAGCCGGAACTATGGCTACACCTTC
cdr3_aa: CASSLSRNYGYTF

v_call: TRBV10-3
cdr3_length: 13
j_call: TRBJ2-2
clone_size: NA
d_call: NA
cdr3_nt: TGTGCCATCAGTGATGGCCACCCCGGGGAGCTGTTTTTT
cdr3_aa: CAISDGHPGELFF

v_call: TRBV5-6
cdr3_length: 13
j_call: TRBJ2-7
clone_size: NA
d_call: NA
cdr3_nt: TGTGCCAGCGGGGGGCAGGGTAACTACGAGCAGTACTTC
cdr3_aa: CASGGQGNYEQYF

v_call: TRBV6-1
cdr3_length: 16
j_call: TRBJ2-3
clone_size: NA
d_call: TRBD1
cdr3_nt: TGTGCCAGCAGTGAAGCTCGGACAGGGGGCGCAGATACGCAGTATTTT
cdr3_aa: CASSEARTGGADTQYF

v_call: TRBV4-3
cdr3_length: 14
j_call: TRBJ1-2
clone_size: NA
d_call: NA
cdr3_nt: TGCGCCAGCAGCCAAGAAAGGCCAAGGGATGGCTACACCTTC
cdr3_aa: CASSQERPRDGYTF

v_call: TRBV6-2/TRBV6-3
cdr3_length: 14
j_call: TRBJ2-7
clone_size: NA
d_call: NA
cdr3_nt: TGTGCCAGCAGTTACTCTAGCGGCTCCTACGAGCAGTACTTC
cdr3_aa: CASSYSSGSYEQYF

v_call: TRBV6-5
cdr3_length: 14
j_call: TRBJ2-5
clone_size: NA
d_call: NA
cdr3_nt: TGTGCCAGCAGAGTTTGGACAGACCAAGAGACCCAGTACTTC
cdr3_aa: CASRVWTDQETQYF

v_call: TRBV13
cdr3_length: 15
j_call: TRBJ2-7
clone_size: NA
d_call: TRBD2
cdr3_nt: TGTGCCAGCAGCTTAGTCGGACTAGCGGGGGACGAGCAGTACTTC
cdr3_aa: CASSLVGLAGDEQYF

v_call: TRBV20-1
cdr3_length: 11
j_call: TRBJ2-5
clone_size: NA
d_call: NA
cdr3_nt: TGCAGTGCTCCCGGGAGTGAGACCCAGTACTTC
cdr3_aa: CSAPGSETQYF

v_call: TRBV9
cdr3_length: 14
j_call: TRBJ1-1
clone_size: NA
d_call: TRBD1
cdr3_nt: TGTGCCAGCAGCGCCGTGGACAGGGGTACTGAAGCTTTCTTT
cdr3_aa: CASSAVDRGTEAFF

v_call: TRBV11-2
cdr3_length: 17
j_call: TRBJ1-3
clone_size: NA
d_call: TRBD1
cdr3_nt: TGTGCCAGCAGCTTGACCCAGGGACAGAGCTCTGGAAACACCATATATTTT
cdr3_aa: CASSLTQGQSSGNTIYF

v_call: TRBV12-3/TRBV12-4
cdr3_length: 13
j_call: TRBJ2-3
clone_size: NA
d_call: NA
cdr3_nt: TGTGCCAGCAAGGCGGGGCTCACAGATACGCAGTATTTT
cdr3_aa: CASKAGLTDTQYF

v_call: TRBV3-1/TRBV3-2
cdr3_length: 15
j_call: TRBJ2-1
clone_size: NA
d_call: NA
cdr3_nt: TGTGCCAGCAGCCTACGACACTATCTATACAATGAGCAGTTCTTC
cdr3_aa: CASSLRHYLYNEQFF

v_call: TRBV5-6
cdr3_length: 14
j_call: TRBJ1-5
clone_size: NA
d_call: TRBD1
cdr3_nt: TGTGCCAGCAGCTTACAGGGGTTCAATCAGCCCCAGCATTTT
cdr3_aa: CASSLQGFNQPQHF

v_call: TRBV6-5
cdr3_length: 13
j_call: TRBJ1-5
clone_size: NA
d_call: NA
cdr3_nt: TGTGCCAGCAGTTACGGGGTTAATCAGCCCCAGCATTTT
cdr3_aa: CASSYGVNQPQHF

v_call: TRBV6-2/TRBV6-3
cdr3_length: 15
j_call: TRBJ2-1
clone_size: NA
d_call: TRBD2
cdr3_nt: TGTGCCAGCAGTTATTTGGCGGGGGGGTTAAATGAGCAGTTCTTC
cdr3_aa: CASSYLAGGLNEQFF

v_call: TRBV5-1
cdr3_length: 14
j_call: TRBJ2-7
clone_size: NA
d_call: TRBD1
cdr3_nt: TGCGCCAGCAGCCCCAGGACAGGGGGCTACGAGCAGTACTTC
cdr3_aa: CASSPRTGGYEQYF

v_call: TRBV28
cdr3_length: 13
j_call: TRBJ2-2
clone_size: NA
d_call: NA
cdr3_nt: TGTGCCAGCGTCACGGGAAACACCGGGGAGCTGTTTTTT
cdr3_aa: CASVTGNTGELFF

v_call: TRBV7-3
cdr3_length: 13
j_call: TRBJ1-1
clone_size: NA
d_call: NA
cdr3_nt: TGTGCCAGCAGCCAGGACATGAACACTGAAGCTTTCTTT
cdr3_aa: CASSQDMNTEAFF

v_call: TRBV2
cdr3_length: 14
j_call: TRBJ2-1
clone_size: NA
d_call: NA
cdr3_nt: TGTGCCAGCAGTGCTATGAACAGGGAGCATGAGCAGTTCTTC
cdr3_aa: CASSAMNREHEQFF

v_call: TRBV7-3
cdr3_length: 16
j_call: TRBJ2-1
clone_size: once
d_call: NA
cdr3_nt: TGTGCCAGCAGCCCACAATCGGCCGGATCCTACAATGAGCAGTTCTTC
cdr3_aa: CASSPQSAGSYNEQFF

v_call: TRBV5-4
cdr3_length: 13
j_call: TRBJ2-7
clone_size: NA
d_call: NA
cdr3_nt: TGTGCCAGCAGCTTGGCCTTTGACTACGAGCAGTACTTC
cdr3_aa: CASSLAFDYEQYF

v_call: TRBV2
cdr3_length: 15
j_call: TRBJ2-3
clone_size: NA
d_call: TRBD2
cdr3_nt: TGTGCCAGCAGGATGACTAGCGGAGCAACAGATACGCAGTATTTT
cdr3_aa: CASRMTSGATDTQYF

v_call: TRBV5-1
cdr3_length: 13
j_call: TRBJ2-1
clone_size: NA
d_call: NA
cdr3_nt: TGCGCCAGCAGTTGGGACACTTACAATGAGCAGTTCTTC
cdr3_aa: CASSWDTYNEQFF

v_call: TRBV7-9
cdr3_length: 18
j_call: TRBJ1-2
clone_size: NA
d_call: TRBD1
cdr3_nt: TGTGCCAGCAGCTTAGGCCCGGGACAGGAGGCGCGAGTGGGGGGCTACACCTTC
cdr3_aa: CASSLGPGQEARVGGYTF

v_call: TRBV30
cdr3_length: 13
j_call: TRBJ2-3
clone_size: NA
d_call: NA
cdr3_nt: TGTGCCTGGACCCCTATCCTCACAGATACGCAGTATTTT
cdr3_aa: CAWTPILTDTQYF

v_call: TRBV2
cdr3_length: 13
j_call: TRBJ2-2
clone_size: NA
d_call: NA
cdr3_nt: TGTGCCGGAAAAAATACATACACCGGGGAGCTGTTTTTT
cdr3_aa: CAGKNTYTGELFF

v_call: TRBV19
cdr3_length: 16
j_call: TRBJ1-3
clone_size: NA
d_call: TRBD1
cdr3_nt: TGTGCCAGTAGTAGTTGGGACAGCGTCTCTGGAAACACCATATATTTT
cdr3_aa: CASSSWDSVSGNTIYF

v_call: TRBV7-9
cdr3_length: 15
j_call: TRBJ1-1
clone_size: NA
d_call: NA
cdr3_nt: TGTGCCAGCAGGAACACGGGGGGCAGGAACACTGAAGCTTTCTTT
cdr3_aa: CASRNTGGRNTEAFF

v_call: TRBV6-2/TRBV6-3
cdr3_length: 15
j_call: TRBJ2-7
clone_size: NA
d_call: NA
cdr3_nt: TGTGCCAGCAGTTACTCGGGGACACTAACGTCCGAGCAGTACTTC
cdr3_aa: CASSYSGTLTSEQYF

v_call: TRBV19
cdr3_length: 15
j_call: TRBJ1-5
clone_size: NA
d_call: NA
cdr3_nt: TGTGCCAGTAGTTGGGAGGGAACTAGCAATCAGCCCCAGCATTTT
cdr3_aa: CASSWEGTSNQPQHF

v_call: TRBV19
cdr3_length: 16
j_call: TRBJ1-1
clone_size: NA
d_call: TRBD1
cdr3_nt: TGTGCCAGTAGGTACCCTTTGGGCAGGGGGCATAATGAAGCTTTCTTT
cdr3_aa: CASRYPLGRGHNEAFF

v_call: TRBV4-1
cdr3_length: 15
j_call: TRBJ2-1
clone_size: NA
d_call: NA
cdr3_nt: TGCGCCAGCAGCCAAGCGGTTAGCTCCTACAATGAGCAGTTCTTC
cdr3_aa: CASSQAVSSYNEQFF

v_call: TRBV5-1
cdr3_length: 16
j_call: TRBJ2-3
clone_size: NA
d_call: NA
cdr3_nt: TGCGCCAGCAGCTTGGAAACCGTTCGTAGCACAGATACGCAGTATTTT
cdr3_aa: CASSLETVRSTDTQYF

v_call: TRBV5-6
cdr3_length: 13
j_call: TRBJ2-1
clone_size: NA
d_call: NA
cdr3_nt: TGTGCCAGCAGCTTGTCTAGCCGGAATGAGCAGTTCTTC
cdr3_aa: CASSLSSRNEQFF

v_call: TRBV19
cdr3_length: 15
j_call: TRBJ2-2
clone_size: NA
d_call: NA
cdr3_nt: TGTGCCAGTATGAGGACTGGACCAAACACCGGGGAGCTGTTTTTT
cdr3_aa: CASMRTGPNTGELFF

v_call: TRBV9
cdr3_length: 16
j_call: TRBJ1-2
clone_size: once
d_call: NA
cdr3_nt: TGTGCCAGCAGCGTAGAGGCAGCCGGGGCTAACTATGGCTACACCTTC
cdr3_aa: CASSVEAAGANYGYTF

v_call: TRBV5-6
cdr3_length: 14
j_call: TRBJ1-2
clone_size: once
d_call: NA
cdr3_nt: TGTGCCAGCAGCCTGGGGGGAGGACCCTATGGCTACACCTTC
cdr3_aa: CASSLGGGPYGYTF

v_call: TRBV9
cdr3_length: 13
j_call: TRBJ1-1
clone_size: once
d_call: NA
cdr3_nt: TGTGCCAGCAGCGTAGAATTGAACACTGAAGCTTTCTTT
cdr3_aa: CASSVELNTEAFF

v_call: TRBV27
cdr3_length: 11
j_call: TRBJ1-5
clone_size: NA
d_call: NA
cdr3_nt: TGTGCCAGCTTCAGTTATCAGCCCCAGCATTTT
cdr3_aa: CASFSYQPQHF